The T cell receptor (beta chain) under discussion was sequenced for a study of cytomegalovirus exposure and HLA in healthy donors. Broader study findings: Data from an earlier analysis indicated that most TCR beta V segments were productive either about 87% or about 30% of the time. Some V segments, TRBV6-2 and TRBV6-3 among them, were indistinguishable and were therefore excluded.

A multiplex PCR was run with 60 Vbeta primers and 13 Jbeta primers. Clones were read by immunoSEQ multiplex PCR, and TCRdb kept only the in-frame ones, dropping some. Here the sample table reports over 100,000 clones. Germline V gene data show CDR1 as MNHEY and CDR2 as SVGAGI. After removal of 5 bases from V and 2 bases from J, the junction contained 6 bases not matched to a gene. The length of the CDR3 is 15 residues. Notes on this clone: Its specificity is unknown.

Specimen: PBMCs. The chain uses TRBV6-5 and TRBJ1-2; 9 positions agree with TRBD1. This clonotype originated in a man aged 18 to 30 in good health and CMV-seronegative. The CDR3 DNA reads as TGTGCCAGCAGTCCCACCGGGACAGGGAACTATGGCTACACCTTC. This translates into CASSPTGTGNYGYTF.